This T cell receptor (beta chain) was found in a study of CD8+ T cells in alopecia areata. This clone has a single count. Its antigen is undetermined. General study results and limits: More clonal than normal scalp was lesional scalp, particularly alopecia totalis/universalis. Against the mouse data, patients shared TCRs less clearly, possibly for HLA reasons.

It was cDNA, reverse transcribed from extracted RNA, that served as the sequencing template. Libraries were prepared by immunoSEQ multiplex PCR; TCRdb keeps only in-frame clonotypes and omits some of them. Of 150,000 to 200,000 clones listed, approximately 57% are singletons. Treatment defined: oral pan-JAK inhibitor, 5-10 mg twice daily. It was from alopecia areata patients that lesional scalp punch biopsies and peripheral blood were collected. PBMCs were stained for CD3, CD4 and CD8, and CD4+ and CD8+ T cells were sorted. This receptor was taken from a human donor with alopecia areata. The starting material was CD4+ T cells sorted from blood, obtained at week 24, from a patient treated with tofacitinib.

CDR3 bases: TGTGCCTGGACGAGGACAGGCGAGAGAGTATATGGCTACACCTTC. Translating it yields CAWTRTGERVYGYTF. The chain joins TRBV30 to TRBJ1-2; 7 nucleotides line up with TRBD1. The CDR3 has 15 amino acids. Looked up from germline, CDR1 is GTSNPN and CDR2 is SVGIG (reference sequence). V shed 4 bases, J shed 5 bases, and the junction held 13 bases outside the gene matches.